Each of the 24 T cell receptor beta chains below was sequenced from the same sample in a study of regulatory T cells in long-lasting Graves disease. Time point specified: newly diagnosed GD, antithyroid drugs for less than 3 months. RNA extracted from PBMCs served as the sequencing template. CDR3-region Arm-PCR and iRepertoire HTBI primers produced the TCR beta libraries. TCRdb redid the calling of the multiplex PCR reads with MiXCR, one entry per CDR3 protein. The table shows about 540,000 distinct CDR3 sequences, with roughly 13% occurring only once. The data also belong to a second study, concerning T cells in Graves' hyperthyroidism and ophthalmopathy.

The sequencing used peripheral blood mononuclear cells (PBMCs), collected at new diagnosis, from a patient treated with antithyroid drugs. The source is a young man with Graves disease.

This clonotype was seen at least ten times. V and J are TRBV29-1 and TRBJ2-1, with a tentative D call TRBD1 (5 bases). The CDR3 extends over 13 amino acids. Germline CDR1 reads SQVTM; CDR2 reads ANQGSEA. The chain's CDR3 is CSARVSIPDEQFF. CDR3 bases: TGCAGTGCCAGGGTGTCCATTCCAGATGAGCAGTTCTTC.

This chain links TRBV3-1 with TRBJ2-5, with D possibly being TRBD2 (6 bases). This CDR3 contains 18 residues. V was trimmed by 4 bases and J by 3 bases, leaving 24 bases between them. Germline V CDR1 and CDR2: LGHDT, YNNKEL (reference sequence). CDR3 protein: CASSPTGIAEPQEETQYF. The CDR3 DNA sequence: TGTGCCAGCAGCCCTACCGGGATAGCGGAGCCCCAGGAAGAGACCCAGTACTTC.

This clonotype was seen repeatedly, ten times or more. The V gene is TRBV9, the J gene TRBJ1-4; 7 nucleotides match TRBD1. V lost 4 bases and J lost 8; bases outside the gene matches: 14. Looked up from germline, CDR1 is SGDLS and CDR2 is YYNGEE. The CDR3 consists of 16 residues. The CDR3 here is CASSPPRATGIEKLFF. The CDR3 DNA sequence: TGTGCCAGCAGCCCCCCTCGGGCGACAGGGATCGAAAAACTGTTTTTT.

The chain recombines TRBV19 with TRBJ1-5; D is ambiguous. V lost 1 base and J 0 bases, leaving 7 bases between the germline ends. The CDR3 consists of 15 residues. Germline V gene data show CDR1 as LNHDA and CDR2 as SQIVND (reference sequence). The CDR3 sequence: CASSIVEFSNQPQHF. The CDR3 nucleotides read TGTGCCAGTAGTATAGTGGAGTTTAGCAATCAGCCCCAGCATTTT.

About this clonotype itself: A much larger clone differs from this one at a single base, so this may be a read error. V gene TRBV24-1 combines with J gene TRBJ1-2; no definite D call. CDR1 is KGHDR and CDR2 is SFDVKD in the germline V gene. CDR3 length equals 16 residues. For the CDR3, the DNA is TGTGCCACCAGTGATTCCACGGCAGTGGAAAACTATGGCTGCACCTTC. It yields the protein CATSDSTAVENYGCTF.

The sample holds many counts of this clonotype. The chain combines TRBV27 with TRBJ1-5; D is ambiguous. The V end lost 5 bases, the J end lost 6 bases, and 8 bases lay between the germline ends. CDR1 and CDR2 (germline): MNHEY, SMNVEV (reference sequence). This CDR3 region has 12 residues. CDR3 in DNA: TGTGCCAGCAGTATCCTCGGTCAGCCCCAGCATTTT. Protein sequence: CASSILGQPQHF.

This clonotype was recorded many times. V is TRBV18 and J is TRBJ2-3; unclear D gene. CDR1 is KGHSH and CDR2 is LQKENI in the germline V gene. This CDR3 spans 14 amino acids. V was cut by 2 bases and J by 1 base, with 7 bases left in between. The CDR3 DNA follows: TGTGCCAGCTCACCATCTCCGCGCACAGATACGCAGTATTTT. Its protein product is CASSPSPRTDTQYF.

By share, this clonotype counts as medium-sized. This rearrangement joins TRBV12-3 or TRBV12-4 to TRBJ2-1, with D perhaps matching TRBD1 (5 bases). The CDR3 sequence is 15 residues long. The ends were cut back, 0 bases at V and 2 bases at J, with 8 bases in the middle. The CDR3 sequence is CASSLAGLTYNEQFF. CDR3 bases: TGTGCCAGCAGTTTAGCGGGGCTAACCTACAATGAGCAGTTCTTC.

This clonotype showed up many times. CDR3 sequence reads: CASSDTQMGVGKDGYTF. Here the CDR3 DNA reads TGTGCCAGCAGTGATACACAGATGGGGGTCGGCAAGGATGGCTACACCTTC. The chain has TRBV6-1 and TRBJ1-2; perhaps TRBD1 as D (5 bases). The CDR3 has 17 amino acids. V lost 3 bases and J 6 bases, leaving 23 bases between the germline ends. Germline V gene sequence: CDR1 MNHNS, CDR2 SASEGT.

This clonotype showed up many times. This chain joins TRBV6-1 and TRBJ2-7, with D unclear. Germline V gene lookup returns CDR1 MNHNS and CDR2 SASEGT. Trimming removed 2 bases from V and 2 bases from J, with 7 bases in between. The CDR3 length is 13 residues. This chain's CDR3 is CASSERLAYEQYF. The DNA for the CDR3 is TGTGCCAGCAGTGAAAGGCTTGCCTACGAGCAGTACTTC.

This clonotype showed up just a few times. This rearrangement joins TRBV5-1 to TRBJ2-7; 13 bases agree with TRBD2. Trimming removed 5 bases from V and 0 bases from J; junction bases left unmatched: 8. CDR1 and CDR2 (germline): SGHRS, YFSETQ. The CDR3 totals 17 residues. The CDR3 region has the DNA TGCGCCAGCAGAGATCGACTAGCGGGAGGCAACTCCTACGAGCAGTACTTC. Its protein product is CASRDRLAGGNSYEQYF.

This clonotype was counted at least ten times. The V gene is TRBV10-3, the J gene TRBJ2-1, with TRBD2 matching over 7 bases. J gave up 5 bases and V 6 bases, and 13 bases lay outside the gene matches. This CDR3 has 16 residues. The germline gives CDR1 ENHRY, CDR2 SYGVKD. The CDR3: CAISLTGSGKNNEQFF. In nucleotides, the CDR3 is TGTGCCATCAGCCTCACTGGGAGCGGGAAGAACAATGAGCAGTTCTTC.

In regard to this clonotype: With a far larger clone one base away, a read error is the likely cause. This chain uses TRBV2 with TRBJ2-1; 9 bases line up with TRBD2. The length of the CDR3 is 18 residues. Germline values: CDR1 SNHLY, CDR2 FYNNEI. With V trimmed by 1 base and J by 10 bases, 17 bases remained unmatched. CDR3 sequence reads: CASSEEGAGGPWAYEQFF. In DNA form, the CDR3 reads TGTGCCAGCAGTGAAGAAGGGGCGGGAGGGCCGTGGGCCTACGAGCAGTTCTTC.

This clonotype came up many times. The chain carries TRBV12-3 or TRBV12-4 and TRBJ2-3, with a weak D call TRBD1 (6 bases). CDR3 length equals 15 residues. Trimming took off 5 bases at V and 3 bases at J, with 15 bases between the two ends. The CDR3: CASSPSGERTDTQYF. Here the CDR3 DNA reads TGTGCCAGCAGTCCTTCAGGGGAGAGGACAGATACGCAGTATTTT.

In this sample, this clonotype turned up many times. CDR3 coding DNA: TGTGCCAGTCGGGGCTATACAAAGGAGCTGTTTTTT. Translation gives CASRGYTKELFF. The chain combines TRBV6-1 with TRBJ2-2, with D perhaps given as TRBD1 or TRBD2 (5 bases each). With 9 bases removed from V and 10 bases from J, the gap between germline ends came to 15 bases. CDR1 is MNHNS, CDR2 SASEGT, per germline. The CDR3 is made up of 12 amino acids.

This clonotype was observed many times. This rearrangement joins TRBV29-1 to TRBJ2-1, with D perhaps matching TRBD2 (6 bases). V was trimmed by 5 bases and J by 0 bases, leaving 11 bases between them. Germline values: CDR1 SQVTM, CDR2 ANQGSEA. This CDR3 contains 14 residues. The CDR3 coding sequence is TGCAGCGTTTCAGCGGGCAGCTCCTACAATGAGCAGTTCTTC. Its protein product is CSVSAGSSYNEQFF.

This clonotype was recorded a few times. The rearrangement uses TRBV20-1 and TRBJ2-5; D possibly corresponds to TRBD1 (6 bases). Trimming removed 4 bases from V and 1 base from J, with 16 bases in between. The CDR3 is 15 residues long. CDR1 is DFQATT, CDR2 SNEGSKA, per germline (reference sequence). The CDR3 DNA reads TGCAGTGCTACCCAGGGGAAGGAGATCCAAGAGACCCAGTACTTC. Translating it yields CSATQGKEIQETQYF.

The chain recombines TRBV7-2 with TRBJ2-3, with D maybe TRBD2 (5 bases). CDR1 and CDR2 from the germline V gene are SGHTA and FQGNSA. This CDR3 is 18 amino acids long. Trimming took 3 bases from V and 2 from J, leaving 21 bases between them. The chain's CDR3 is CASSLAARTLKPTDTQYF. The CDR3 nucleotides read TGTGCCAGCAGCTTGGCCGCGAGGACTCTTAAGCCCACAGATACGCAGTATTTT.

This clonotype appeared a few times. The J gene is TRBJ2-7, the V gene TRBV27; no clear D. Trimming cost V 5 bases and J 2 bases, with 19 bases left between them. The CDR3 consists of 16 residues. Germline V gene data show CDR1 as MNHEY and CDR2 as SMNVEV (reference sequence). CDR3 DNA: TGTGCCAGCAGTCCCACCACCTCCATTAGACCCTACGAGCAGTACTTC. It encodes CASSPTTSIRPYEQYF.

The J gene is TRBJ1-5, the V gene TRBV30; D perhaps matches TRBD1 (5 bases). Trimming removed 5 bases at V and 7 bases at J, with 12 bases between. The CDR3 consists of 12 residues. Looked up from germline, CDR1 is GTSNPN and CDR2 is SVGIG (reference sequence). In DNA form, the CDR3 reads TGTGCCTGGGGGACCTTATCGCAGCCCCAGCATTTT. Protein sequence: CAWGTLSQPQHF.

In its sample, this clonotype was seen many times. This sequence joins TRBV6-1 and TRBJ2-6, with 8 bases aligning to TRBD1. The CDR3 runs to 17 residues. The trim removed 6 bases at V and 0 bases at J, leaving 7 bases unmatched. CDR1 is MNHNS, CDR2 SASEGT, per germline. The CDR3 DNA follows: TGTGCCAGCAGACCGACAGGGGTAGGCTCTGGGGCCAACGTCCTGACTTTC. Encoded protein: CASRPTGVGSGANVLTF.

This sequence joins TRBV4-2 and TRBJ2-7; 9 nucleotides agree with TRBD1. Trimming took 1 base from V and 8 from J; bases not matched to a gene: 6. Germline-derived CDR1 and CDR2 are LGHNA and YNFKEQ. The CDR3 sequence is 14 residues long. For the CDR3, the DNA is TGTGCCAGCAGCCAAGCCCTCACAGGGGGCAAGCAGTACTTC. Its protein is CASSQALTGGKQYF.

This clonotype was recorded many times. The chain joins TRBV10-3 to TRBJ2-2, with a possible D match to TRBD1 (5 bases). V shed 4 bases and J shed 8 bases, with 5 bases lying between them. CDR1 and CDR2 from the germline V gene are ENHRY and SYGVKD. The length of the CDR3 is 11 residues. DNA of the CDR3: TGTGCCATCAGTGGGACAGGGGAGCTGTTTTTT. Protein product: CAISGTGELFF.

This clonotype has at least ten counts. The rearrangement joins TRBV7-2 to TRBJ2-7, with D perhaps matching TRBD2 (6 bases). V was pared by 6 bases and J by 1 base, with 13 bases between. In germline, CDR1 is SGHTA, CDR2 FQGNSA. CDR3 length: 14 amino acids. CDR3 region: CASSPRLGSYEQYF. The CDR3 coding sequence is TGTGCCAGCAGTCCTAGACTAGGGTCCTACGAGCAGTACTTC.